This T cell receptor beta chain was recorded in a study of blood T cell repertoires in COVID-19. This clone was counted between two and nine times. Per the germline V gene, CDR1 is LNHDA and CDR2 is SQIVND (reference sequence). The length of the CDR3 is 16 residues. The V and J ends lost 10 bases and 9 bases, in that order; junction bases with no gene match: 18. As processed by the authors: From reference gene primer amplification, estimates of nucleated cell counts were derived. Some clones are missing from TCRdb's copy, which holds only in-frame ones; the method was immunoSEQ multiplex PCR. From that table come the V and J calls and clone size; the DNA was used to work out D and trimming. Of about 150,000 clones in the sample, roughly nine tenths were seen once.

This clonotype was sampled from a man aged 18-30 years with COVID-19, enrolled during active disease. The material sequenced was peripheral blood. The V and J genes are TRBV19 and TRBJ2-1; 10 nucleotides align to TRBD1. The CDR3, as DNA: TGTGCCACCCACTCCGTCGGGGACAGGGGTCGGGGTGAGCAGTTCTTC. This codes for CATHSVGDRGRGEQFF.